This TCR beta chain derives from a study of T-cell memory formation after mild COVID-19. The overall study: TCR clustering was largely donor specific. Notes on the study in general: Day 15 to 85 contracting clones showed balanced CD4/CD8; day 15 to 37 expanders favored CD4+. In second-wave clones peaking day 37, SARS-CoV-2 specificity remained unconfirmed.

This clonotype has only a few counts. Its antigen is still unknown. 5'RACE, which relied on constant-segment primers, yielded TCR alpha and TCR beta cDNA libraries carrying sample barcodes and UMIs. TCRdb re-analysed the 5' RACE reads in MiXCR, keeping a single row per CDR3 protein. This sample carries 300,000 to 400,000 distinct CDR3 sequences, 21% of them seen once, and the ten largest clones take roughly an eighth. This sequence originates from an adult woman who had mild COVID-19 (a few samples of this study predate the infection). Cell type and time point are not known. The sequenced material came from PBMCs or a T cell subset sorted from them (not recorded which).

The chain's CDR3 is CAWGWTGDQPQHF. The CDR3 bases are TGTGCCTGGGGCTGGACAGGGGATCAGCCCCAGCATTTT. This chain joins TRBV30 and TRBJ1-5, with 9 bases lining up with TRBD1. With V trimmed by 5 bases and J by 5 bases, 4 bases remained unmatched. This CDR3 has 13 residues. Looked up from germline, CDR1 is GTSNPN and CDR2 is SVGIG (reference sequence). The entire variable domain, with the rest obtained from reference TRBV30 and TRBJ1-5, is as follows: SQTIHQWPATLVQPVGSPLSLECTVEGTSNPNLYWYRQAAGRGLQLLFYSVGIGQISSEVPQNLSASRPQDRQFILSSKKLLLSDSGFYLCAWGWTGDQPQHFGDGTRLSIL.